Given below is one T cell receptor beta chain in context. Its antigen is unknown. Primers: 60 Vbeta forward and 13 Jbeta reverse. The data were produced by immunoSEQ multiplex PCR, yet TCRdb's version contains in-frame clones alone and is incomplete. In the table there are approximately 130,000 clones, about three quarters of which are singletons. The data belong to a study of cytomegalovirus exposure and HLA in healthy donors. General study findings and limits: Over 150 TCR beta chains were listed as cytomegalovirus-associated.

The CDR3 is 17 amino acids. Germline CDR1 LNHDA, CDR2 SQIVND (reference sequence). Between the trimmed V and J ends, which lost 0 bases and 5 bases, there was a span of 18 bases. The sequenced material came from PBMCs. This clonotype was sampled from a female donor in good health and CMV-seropositive. J is TRBJ2-3 and V is TRBV19; tentative D call: TRBD2 (7 bases). The CDR3 bases are TGTGCCAGTAGTATAGATTTGGCGGGGGCTGGAGGAGATACGCAGTATTTT. This codes for CASSIDLAGAGGDTQYF.